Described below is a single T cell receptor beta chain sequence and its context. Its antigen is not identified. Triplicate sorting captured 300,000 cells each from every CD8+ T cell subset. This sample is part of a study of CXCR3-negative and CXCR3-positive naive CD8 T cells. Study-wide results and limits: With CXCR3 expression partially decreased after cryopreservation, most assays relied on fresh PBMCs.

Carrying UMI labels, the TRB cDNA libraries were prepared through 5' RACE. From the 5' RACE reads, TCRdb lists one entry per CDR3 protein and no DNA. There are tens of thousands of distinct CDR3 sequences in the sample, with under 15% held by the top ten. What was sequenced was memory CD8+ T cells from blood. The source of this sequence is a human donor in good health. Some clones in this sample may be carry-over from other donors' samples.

The CDR3 reads CAISEHIRGSYEQYF. The chain uses TRBV10-3 and TRBJ2-7; the D gene TCRdb calls, TRBD1, cannot be checked with no DNA. This CDR3 has 15 residues. Germline CDR1 reads ENHRY; CDR2 reads SYGVKD.